This TCR beta chain was obtained from a study of T cell repertoires in aging, cancer and after chemotherapy. Study information: Glioblastoma patients receiving temozolomide-based therapy gave paired samples before and after chemotherapy.

A mixed TRB-A/B primer pool amplified rearranged TRB by multiplex touch-down PCR. TCRdb recomputed calls from the multiplex PCR reads with MiXCR, one row per CDR3 protein. The repertoire consists of 19,000 or so distinct CDR3 sequences, with around 40% occurring once and the leading ten covering approximately 17%. Study-wide points: Untreated cancer patients had significantly lower blood TCR diversity than age-matched healthy donors. Healthy donors lost TCR diversity with age mainly through richness, cancer patients through richness and evenness. Immunological memory after chemotherapy cannot be judged from the repertoire data.

The template was genomic DNA from peripheral blood, not RNA. The junction had 9 bases not matched to a gene; V was cut back by 5 bases and J by 0 bases. Germline assignment: CDR1 SGHAT and CDR2 FQNNGV. The CDR3 runs to 18 residues. To note about this clonotype: No antigen is known for it.

This sequence originates from a human donor with a solid tumor. Material for sequencing was blood. The chain links TRBV11-2 to TRBJ2-1; 11 bases map to TRBD2. CDR3 coding DNA: TGTGCCAGCAGCCCCGGGACTAGCGGCAAGAGCTCCTACAATGAGCAGTTCTTC. Its translation: CASSPGTSGKSSYNEQFF.